The subject of this entry is one TCR beta chain. This sample was taken from a study of technical replicates of blood from a few donors. CDR1 is MNHEY, CDR2 SMNVEV, per germline (reference sequence). This CDR3 contains 16 residues. V shed 5 bases and J shed 4 bases, with 17 bases lying between them. The protocol was immunoSEQ multiplex PCR, while the TCRdb copy is restricted to in-frame clones and leaves out a portion. The sample carries some 85,000 clones, 85% to 95% recorded once. This TCR derives from a human donor in good health. The sequenced sample was T cells isolated from PBMCs. This chain connects TRBV27 to TRBJ1-4; a possible D gene is TRBD1 (6 bases). CDR3 sequence (DNA): TGTGCCAGCAGTCCATCCAAGGGGGAGCATAATGAAAAACTGTTTTTT. Translated: CASSPSKGEHNEKLFF.